What follows are 21 T cell receptor beta chains derived from one specimen sequenced in a study of Ad26.COV2.S vaccination and SARS-CoV-2 variants. Indicated treatment: some 20 received Ad26.COV2.S at low or high dose, single or two shots; several received placebo; per-sample allocation not given. All samples were drawn on day 63, counting from the first vaccine or placebo injection. Produced via immunoSEQ multiplex PCR; TCRdb's table is partial and in-frame only. The data contain 500,000 or so clones, 75% to 90% of them seen just once; the ten biggest clones take up about 2.5%. This sample comprised peripheral blood, obtained in a trial of Ad26.COV2.S vaccine versus placebo. These receptors all stem from a person aged 18-60 years who received the Ad26.COV2.S COVID-19 vaccine or a placebo.

The chain combines TRBV21-1 with TRBJ1-2. TRBV21-1 is annotated as a pseudogene. The CDR3 loop spans 14 amino acids. CDR3 DNA: TGTGCCAGCAGCAAAAAGGCGGAGAACTATGGCTACACCTTC. Translation gives CASSKKAENYGYTF.

This chain connects TRBV6-2 or TRBV6-3 to TRBJ2-1; D uncertain. The CDR3 totals 16 residues. Germline V gene lookup returns CDR1 MNHEY and CDR2 SVGEGT. Trimming removed 5 bases at V and 1 base at J, with 15 bases between. The DNA for the CDR3 is TGTGCCAGCAGTCGTAACGGGCCCTATTCCTACAATGAGCAGTTCTTC. Its protein product is CASSRNGPYSYNEQFF.

This clone was detected only once. The chain couples TRBV4-1 to TRBJ1-5; D possibly corresponds to TRBD1 (5 bases). V gave up 0 bases and J gave up 2 bases, with 20 bases separating them. Germline V lookup: CDR1 MGHRA, CDR2 YSYEKL. This CDR3 is built from 19 residues. The CDR3 sequence is CASSQDLAVGGKGNQPQHF. The CDR3 DNA sequence: TGCGCCAGCAGCCAAGATTTAGCGGTTGGGGGGAAAGGCAATCAGCCCCAGCATTTT.

This chain links TRBV5-4 with TRBJ1-3; unclear D gene. The CDR3 totals 15 residues. V lost 4 bases to trimming and J lost 0 bases, with 11 bases between them. Germline assignment: CDR1 SGHNT and CDR2 YYREEE (reference sequence). The CDR3 sequence: CASSITATSGNTIYF. CDR3 in DNA: TGTGCCAGCAGCATTACAGCGACCTCTGGAAACACCATATATTTT.

This chain links TRBV6-5 with TRBJ2-1; 14 positions agree with TRBD2. The germline gives CDR1 MNHEY, CDR2 SVGAGI. V gave up 4 bases and J gave up 4 bases; unmatched junction bases: 3. The CDR3 covers 16 residues. CDR3 sequence: CASSSTSGRGYNEQFF. CDR3 DNA: TGTGCCAGCAGTTCGACTAGCGGGAGGGGATACAATGAGCAGTTCTTC.

Points on this clone: The junction differs from germline at one of its ends, possibly a read error. The genes are TRBV15 and TRBJ2-1; 7 nucleotides agree with TRBD1. This CDR3 is 12 amino acids long. Germline V gene lookup returns CDR1 LNHNV and CDR2 YYDKDF (reference sequence). The chain's CDR3 is CATSRTGRGSLF. The CDR3 DNA is TGTGCCACCAGCAGAACCGGCAGGGGGAGCCTCTTC. The variable domain in full, with the rest retrieved from reference TRBV15 and TRBJ2-1, is DAMVIQNPRYQVTQFGKPVTLSCSQTLNHNVMYWYQQKSSQAPKLLFHYYDKDFNNEADTPDNFQSRRPNTSFCFLDIRSPGLGDTAMYLCATSRTGRGSLFGPGTRLTVL.

This chain joins TRBV5-1 and TRBJ1-2, with D maybe TRBD1 (6 bases). This CDR3 region has 13 residues. The germline V and J ends were trimmed by 5 bases and 8 bases, with 16 bases remaining between them. Germline CDR1 reads SGHRS; CDR2 reads YFSETQ. The CDR3: CASSLPQGQGYTF. DNA of the CDR3: TGCGCCAGCAGTCTACCACAGGGTCAGGGCTACACCTTC.

The chain combines TRBV7-2 with TRBJ2-1; TRBD2 agrees at 7 bases. The CDR3 has 14 residues. Unmatched junction bases numbered 8, after V lost 5 bases and J lost 7 bases. CDR1 and CDR2 (germline): SGHTA, FQGNSA. The CDR3 sequence: CASSPSGGRNEQFF. The CDR3 coding sequence is TGTGCCAGCAGCCCTAGCGGCGGTAGGAATGAGCAGTTCTTC.

The gene calls are TRBV5-1 and TRBJ2-5, with D perhaps TRBD2 (6 bases). The germline gives CDR1 SGHRS, CDR2 YFSETQ. CDR3 length: 14 residues. V shed 5 bases and J shed 4 bases, with 15 bases lying between them. The CDR3 nucleotides read TGCGCCAGCAGTGAGGGGTCGCGGGGAGAGACCCAGTACTTC. Translation: CASSEGSRGETQYF.

This clone was counted between two and nine times. The gene calls are TRBV7-2 and TRBJ2-2, with D uncertain. CDR1 and CDR2 from the germline V gene are SGHTA and FQGNSA. This CDR3 has 15 amino acids. Trimming left V 1 base short and J 3 bases short, with 9 bases between. CDR3 DNA sequence: TGTGCCAGCAGCTTAGTCCCTAGGCACACCGGGGAGCTGTTTTTT. Translating gives CASSLVPRHTGELFF.

This sequence joins TRBV9 and TRBJ1-6; D not resolved. Trimming stripped 0 bases from V and 5 bases from J, with 9 bases between. This CDR3 is built from 15 residues. Germline V CDR1 and CDR2: SGDLS, YYNGEE. The CDR3 bases are TGTGCCAGCAGCGTAGGGGCGTCCAATAATTCACCCCTCCACTTT. It encodes CASSVGASNNSPLHF.

This clone appeared a few times. The V call is TRBV5-8, the J call TRBJ2-5; TRBD2 aligns across 12 bases. Germline values: CDR1 SGHTS, CDR2 YDEGEE. J was trimmed by 2 bases and V by 4 bases; bases with no gene match: 6. The CDR3 sequence is 16 residues long. The CDR3 DNA reads as TGTGCCAGCAGCCCATTACTAGCGGGGGGACAAGAGACCCAGTACTTC. Amino acids: CASSPLLAGGQETQYF.

V usage is TRBV27 and J usage is TRBJ2-3; possible D gene TRBD2, 5 bases. The germline V and J ends were trimmed by 7 bases and 5 bases, with 16 bases remaining between them. The germline CDR1 and CDR2 sequences are MNHEY and SMNVEV (reference sequence). The CDR3 totals 14 residues. Written as DNA, the CDR3 is TGTGCCAGCACCACTGGCGGAGGAAGAGATACGCAGTATTTT. This encodes CASTTGGGRDTQYF.

This sequence joins TRBV6-5 and TRBJ1-6; weak D call: TRBD1 (6 bases). The V gene's germline CDR1 is MNHEY and CDR2 SVGAGI. The CDR3 contains 15 residues. V was shortened by 7 bases and J by 4 bases, with 14 bases between the two germline ends. CDR3 in amino acids: CASTAGTPYNSPLHF. CDR3 sequence (DNA): TGTGCCAGCACCGCGGGGACACCTTATAATTCACCCCTCCACTTT.

The sample holds one count of this clone. The same CDR3 is also encoded by other DNA sequences in this sample. The V and J genes are TRBV4-1 and TRBJ1-5; D remains ambiguous. The CDR3 covers 16 residues. The V gene lost 0 bases and the J gene lost 0 bases, with 9 bases spanning the gap. Looked up from germline, CDR1 is MGHRA and CDR2 is YSYEKL. CDR3 sequence: CASSQEGRNSNQPQHF. Written as DNA, the CDR3 is TGCGCCAGCAGCCAAGAAGGGCGGAATAGCAATCAGCCCCAGCATTTT.

The genes are TRBV6-2 or TRBV6-3 and TRBJ2-4, with D hard to call. V was trimmed by 2 bases and J by 7 bases, leaving 15 bases between them. Germline CDR1 reads MNHEY; CDR2 reads SVGEGT. The CDR3 runs 15 residues. For the CDR3, the DNA is TGTGCCAGCAGTTACCCACGGACCTATGGGAACATTCAGTACTTC. Protein: CASSYPRTYGNIQYF.

The gene calls are TRBV4-1 and TRBJ2-7, with 11 bases aligning to TRBD2. V lost 2 bases and J lost 4; bases outside the gene matches: 7. The CDR3 contains 16 residues. Germline CDR1 is MGHRA and CDR2 is YSYEKL. The CDR3 protein is CASSQMTSGAPYEQYF. CDR3 nucleotide sequence: TGCGCCAGCAGCCAAATGACTAGCGGGGCGCCGTACGAGCAGTACTTC.

The chain links TRBV5-5 to TRBJ2-4; unclear D gene. Germline CDR1 reads SGHKS; CDR2 reads YYEKEE (reference sequence). Trimming stripped 1 base from V and 4 bases from J, with 6 bases between. There are 13 residues in the CDR3. The CDR3 sequence is CASSLSLKNIQYF. Written as DNA, the CDR3 is TGTGCCAGCAGCTTGTCCCTTAAAAACATTCAGTACTTC.

The chain combines TRBV7-9 with TRBJ2-1; 7 bases are shared with TRBD1. V trimming: 4 bases; J trimming: 7 bases; junction bases outside the gene matches: 10. Germline V lookup: CDR1 SEHNR, CDR2 FQNEAQ (reference sequence). This CDR3 spans 15 amino acids. The CDR3 nucleotides read TGTGCCAGCAGCTACTGGACAGGCTGGCCTAATGAGCAGTTCTTC. Protein product: CASSYWTGWPNEQFF.

In nucleotides, the CDR3 is TGTGCCAGCAGCTATCTGGAGGGTCAGCCCCAGCATTTT. It is translated as CASSYLEGQPQHF. The rearrangement joins TRBV7-9 to TRBJ1-5; D is ambiguous. V was trimmed by 4 bases and J by 6 bases, leaving 10 bases between them. This CDR3 is 13 amino acids long. Per germline, CDR1 SEHNR and CDR2 FQNEAQ (reference sequence).

The J gene is TRBJ1-5, the V gene TRBV4-3, with no clear D. This CDR3 is built from 14 residues. Trimming shortened V by 0 bases and J by 3 bases, and 6 bases separated the two germline ends. Germline CDR1 is LGHNA and CDR2 is YSLEER. CDR3 residues: CASSQDEYNQPQHF. CDR3 coding DNA: TGCGCCAGCAGCCAAGATGAGTACAATCAGCCCCAGCATTTT.